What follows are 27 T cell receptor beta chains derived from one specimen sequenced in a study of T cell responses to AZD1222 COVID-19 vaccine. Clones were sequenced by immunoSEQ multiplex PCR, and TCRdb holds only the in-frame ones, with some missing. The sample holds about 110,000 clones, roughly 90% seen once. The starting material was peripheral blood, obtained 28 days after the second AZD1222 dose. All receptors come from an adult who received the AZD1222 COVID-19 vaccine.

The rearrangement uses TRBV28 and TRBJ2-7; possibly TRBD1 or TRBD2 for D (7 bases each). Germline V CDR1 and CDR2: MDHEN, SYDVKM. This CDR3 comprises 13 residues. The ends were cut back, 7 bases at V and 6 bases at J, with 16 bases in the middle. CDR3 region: CASIQGGVGEQYF. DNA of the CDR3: TGTGCCAGCATCCAGGGGGGGGTTGGCGAGCAGTACTTC.

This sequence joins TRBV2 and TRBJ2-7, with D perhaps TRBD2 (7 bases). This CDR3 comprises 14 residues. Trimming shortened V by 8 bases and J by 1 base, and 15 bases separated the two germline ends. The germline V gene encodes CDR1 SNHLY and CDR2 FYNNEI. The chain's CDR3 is CASYSAGASYEQYF. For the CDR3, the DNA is TGTGCCAGCTACTCGGCGGGGGCATCCTACGAGCAGTACTTC.

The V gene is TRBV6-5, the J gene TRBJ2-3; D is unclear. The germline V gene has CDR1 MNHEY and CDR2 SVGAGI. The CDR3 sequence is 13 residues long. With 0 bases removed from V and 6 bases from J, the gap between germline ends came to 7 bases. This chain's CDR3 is CASSYSTRDTQYF. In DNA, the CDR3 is TGTGCCAGCAGTTACTCGACCAGGGATACGCAGTATTTT.

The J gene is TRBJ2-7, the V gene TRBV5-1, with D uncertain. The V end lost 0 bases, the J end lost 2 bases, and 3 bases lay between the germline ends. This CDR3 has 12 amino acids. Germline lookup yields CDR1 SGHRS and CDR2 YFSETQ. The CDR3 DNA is TGCGCCAGCAGCTTGGGGGCCTACGAGCAGTACTTC. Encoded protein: CASSLGAYEQYF.

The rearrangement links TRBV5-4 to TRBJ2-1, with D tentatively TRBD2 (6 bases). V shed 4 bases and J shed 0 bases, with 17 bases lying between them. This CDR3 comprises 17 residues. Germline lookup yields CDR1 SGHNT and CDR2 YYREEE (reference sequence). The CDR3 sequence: CASSRQASASSYNEQFF. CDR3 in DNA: TGTGCCAGCAGCCGGCAGGCTAGCGCCAGCTCCTACAATGAGCAGTTCTTC.

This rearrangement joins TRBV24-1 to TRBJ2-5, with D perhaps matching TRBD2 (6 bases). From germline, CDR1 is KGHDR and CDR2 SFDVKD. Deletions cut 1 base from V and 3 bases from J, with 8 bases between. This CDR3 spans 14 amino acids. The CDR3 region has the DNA TGTGCCACCAGTGATTTTGCGGGGAAAGAGACCCAGTACTTC. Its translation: CATSDFAGKETQYF.

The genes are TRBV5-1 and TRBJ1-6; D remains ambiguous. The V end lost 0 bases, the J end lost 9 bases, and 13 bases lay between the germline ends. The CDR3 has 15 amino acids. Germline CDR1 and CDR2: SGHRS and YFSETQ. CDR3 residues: CASSLGGLGRSPLHF. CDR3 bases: TGCGCCAGCAGCTTGGGCGGCCTAGGTCGTTCACCCCTCCACTTT.

This chain's CDR3 is CASSSLEWGNQPQHF. The CDR3 nucleotides read TGTGCCAGCAGTTCCCTGGAGTGGGGCAATCAGCCCCAGCATTTT. The rearrangement uses TRBV28 and TRBJ1-5; no clear D gene. V dropped 4 bases and J dropped 2 bases, with 12 bases sitting between them. Germline V gene data show CDR1 as MDHEN and CDR2 as SYDVKM. This CDR3 contains 15 residues.

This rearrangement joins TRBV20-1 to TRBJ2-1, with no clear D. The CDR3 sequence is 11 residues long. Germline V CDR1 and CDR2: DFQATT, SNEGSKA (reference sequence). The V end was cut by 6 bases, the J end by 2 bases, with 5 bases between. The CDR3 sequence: CSATTYNEQFF. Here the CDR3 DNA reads TGCAGTGCGACCACCTACAATGAGCAGTTCTTC.

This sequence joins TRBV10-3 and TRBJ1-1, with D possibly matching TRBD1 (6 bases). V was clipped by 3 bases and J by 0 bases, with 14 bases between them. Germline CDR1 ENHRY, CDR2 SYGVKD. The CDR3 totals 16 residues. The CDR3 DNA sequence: TGTGCCATCAGTGACCTTCCGGGGACACTGAACACTGAAGCTTTCTTT. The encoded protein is CAISDLPGTLNTEAFF.

The CDR3 here is CASTRGQGDVYEQYF. CDR3 nucleotide sequence: TGTGCCAGCACTAGGGGACAGGGCGATGTTTACGAGCAGTACTTC. This chain links TRBV6-5 with TRBJ2-7, with TRBD1 identical over 9 bases. CDR1 MNHEY and CDR2 SVGAGI come from the germline V gene. The V segment lost 7 bases and the J segment 4 bases; nucleotides outside the gene matches: 11. The CDR3 sequence is 15 residues long.

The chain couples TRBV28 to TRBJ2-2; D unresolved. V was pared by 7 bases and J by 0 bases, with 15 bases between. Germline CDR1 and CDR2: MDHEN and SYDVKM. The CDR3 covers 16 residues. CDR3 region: CASKEAGTTNTGELFF. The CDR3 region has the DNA TGTGCCAGCAAAGAAGCAGGCACGACGAACACCGGGGAGCTGTTTTTT.

CDR3 coding DNA: TGTGCCAGTAGTATTTGGCGCAGAAATCAGCCCCAGCATTTT. Translation gives CASSIWRRNQPQHF. The chain has TRBV19 and TRBJ1-5; D ambiguous. Germline V lookup: CDR1 LNHDA, CDR2 SQIVND (reference sequence). This CDR3 spans 14 amino acids. The V end was cut by 3 bases, the J end by 4 bases, with 10 bases between.

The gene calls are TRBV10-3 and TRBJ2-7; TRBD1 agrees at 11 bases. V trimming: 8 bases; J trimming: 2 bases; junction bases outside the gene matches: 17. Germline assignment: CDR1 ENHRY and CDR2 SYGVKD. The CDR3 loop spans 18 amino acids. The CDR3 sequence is CAIGSRTGGAPQAYEQYF. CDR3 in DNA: TGTGCCATCGGGTCCAGGACAGGGGGCGCGCCCCAGGCCTACGAGCAGTACTTC.

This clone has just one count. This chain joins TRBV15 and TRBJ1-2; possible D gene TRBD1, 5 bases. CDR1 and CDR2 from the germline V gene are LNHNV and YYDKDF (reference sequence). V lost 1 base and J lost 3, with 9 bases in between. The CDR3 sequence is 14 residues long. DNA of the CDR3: TGTGCCACCAGCAGAGCAGACAGCCACTATGGCTACACCTTC. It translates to CATSRADSHYGYTF.

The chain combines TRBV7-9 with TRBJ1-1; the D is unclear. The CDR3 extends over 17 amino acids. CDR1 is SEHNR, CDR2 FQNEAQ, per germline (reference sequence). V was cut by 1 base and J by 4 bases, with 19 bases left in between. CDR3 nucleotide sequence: TGTGCCAGCAGCTTAGTTGTAGGTATGGCGATCCGCACTGAAGCTTTCTTT. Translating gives CASSLVVGMAIRTEAFF.

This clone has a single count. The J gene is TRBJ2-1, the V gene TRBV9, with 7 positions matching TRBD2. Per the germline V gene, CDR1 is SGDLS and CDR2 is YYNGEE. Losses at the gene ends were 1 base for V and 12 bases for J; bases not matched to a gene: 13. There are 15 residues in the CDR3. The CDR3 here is CASSVLGTTIRGQFF. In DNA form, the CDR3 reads TGTGCCAGCAGCGTACTGGGGACTACAATCCGCGGGCAGTTCTTC.

CDR3 sequence (DNA): TGCAGTGCTAGATCCGCAGATACGCAGTATTTT. This gives the protein CSARSADTQYF. The genes are TRBV20-1 and TRBJ2-3; D call uncertain. CDR3 length: 11 amino acids. Trimming pared 2 bases from V and 4 bases from J, leaving 4 bases between. Germline CDR1 reads DFQATT; CDR2 reads SNEGSKA (reference sequence).

CDR3 nucleotide sequence: TGCGCCAGCAGACTTAACGAAAAACTGTTTTTT. This codes for CASRLNEKLFF. The chain recombines TRBV5-1 with TRBJ1-4, with D hard to call. Germline CDR1 is SGHRS and CDR2 is YFSETQ. V lost 5 bases and J lost 8, with 7 bases in between. The CDR3 runs 11 residues.

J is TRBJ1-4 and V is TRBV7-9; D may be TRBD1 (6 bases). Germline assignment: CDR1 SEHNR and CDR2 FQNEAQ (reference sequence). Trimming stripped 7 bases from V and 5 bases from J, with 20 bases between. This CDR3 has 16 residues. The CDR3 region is CASTPYFGGGNEKLFF. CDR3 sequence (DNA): TGTGCCAGCACCCCGTATTTTGGAGGGGGGAATGAAAAACTGTTTTTT.

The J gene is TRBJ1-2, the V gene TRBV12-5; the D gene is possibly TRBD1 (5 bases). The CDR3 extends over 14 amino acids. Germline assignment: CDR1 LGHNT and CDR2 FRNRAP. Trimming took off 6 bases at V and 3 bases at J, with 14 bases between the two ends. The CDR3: CASGKGAPDYGYTF. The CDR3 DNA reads TGTGCTAGTGGCAAAGGGGCTCCTGACTATGGCTACACCTTC.

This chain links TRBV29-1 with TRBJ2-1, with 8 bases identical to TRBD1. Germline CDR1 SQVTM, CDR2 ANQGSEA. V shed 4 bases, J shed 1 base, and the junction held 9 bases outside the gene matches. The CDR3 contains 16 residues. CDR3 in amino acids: CSVGWTGTMSYNEQFF. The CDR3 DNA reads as TGCAGCGTTGGTTGGACAGGGACAATGTCCTACAATGAGCAGTTCTTC.

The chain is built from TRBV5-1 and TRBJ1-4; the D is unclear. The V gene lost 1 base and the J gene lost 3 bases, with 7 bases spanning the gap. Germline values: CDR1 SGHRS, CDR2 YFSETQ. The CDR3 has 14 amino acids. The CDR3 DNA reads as TGCGCCAGCAGCTTGCTAGCCCCTAATGAAAAACTGTTTTTT. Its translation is CASSLLAPNEKLFF. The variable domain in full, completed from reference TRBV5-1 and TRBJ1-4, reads KAGVTQTPRYLIKTRGQQVTLSCSPISGHRSVSWYQQTPGQGLQFLFEYFSETQRNKGNFPGRFSGRQFSNSRSEMNVSTLELGDSALYLCASSLLAPNEKLFFGSGTQLSVL.

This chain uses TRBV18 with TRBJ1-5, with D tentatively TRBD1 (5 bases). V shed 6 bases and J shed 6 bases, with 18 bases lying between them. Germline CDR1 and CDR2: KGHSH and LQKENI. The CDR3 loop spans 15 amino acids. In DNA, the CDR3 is TGTGCCAGCTCGGCAGGGCCCTTAAACGGTCAGCCCCAGCATTTT. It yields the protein CASSAGPLNGQPQHF.

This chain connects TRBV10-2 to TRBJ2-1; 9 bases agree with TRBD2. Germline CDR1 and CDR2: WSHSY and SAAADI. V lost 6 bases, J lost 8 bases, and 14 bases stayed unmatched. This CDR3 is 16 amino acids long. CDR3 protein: CASREKGLAGIDEQFF. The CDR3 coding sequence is TGCGCCAGCAGAGAAAAGGGACTAGCAGGGATTGATGAGCAGTTCTTC.

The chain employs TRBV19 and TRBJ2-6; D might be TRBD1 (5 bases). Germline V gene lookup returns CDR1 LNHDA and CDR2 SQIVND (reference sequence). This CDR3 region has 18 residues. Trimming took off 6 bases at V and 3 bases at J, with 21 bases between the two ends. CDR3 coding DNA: TGTGCCAGTAGATCCTCCAGGGCCCAGCCGGGTGGGGCCAACGTCCTGACTTTC. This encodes CASRSSRAQPGGANVLTF. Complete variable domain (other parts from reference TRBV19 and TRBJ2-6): DGGITQSPKYLFRKEGQNVTLSCEQNLNHDAMYWYRQDPGQGLRLIYYSQIVNDFQKGDIAEGYSVSREKKESFPLTVTSAQKNPTAFYLCASRSSRAQPGGANVLTFGAGSRLTVL.

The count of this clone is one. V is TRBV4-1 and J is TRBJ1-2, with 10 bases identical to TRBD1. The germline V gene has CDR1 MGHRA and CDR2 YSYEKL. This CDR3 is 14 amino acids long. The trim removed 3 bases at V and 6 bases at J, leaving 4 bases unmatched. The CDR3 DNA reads TGCGCCAGCAGCCAGGCAGACAGGGGGCATGGCTACACCTTC. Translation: CASSQADRGHGYTF.